This T cell receptor (beta chain) was sequenced in a study of CD8 T cells in Susac syndrome. Germline CDR1 and CDR2: SGHTA and FQGNSA. The CDR3 is made up of 15 amino acids. After removal of 7 bases from V and 2 bases from J, the junction contained 8 bases not matched to a gene. Reverse transcription of about 0.45 to 1 ug RNA was performed with random hexamers. TCRdb independently ran MiXCR on the immunoSEQ multiplex PCR reads; one entry per CDR3 protein. The data contain about 130,000 distinct CDR3 sequences, approximately 95% of them singletons. The sequence derives from a human donor with Susac syndrome. The specimen was CD8+ T cells from PBMCs. The V and J genes are TRBV7-2 and TRBJ2-3; 8 nucleotides agree with TRBD2. CDR3 DNA sequence: TGTGCCAGCAACCGATTAGCGGGAACCACAGATACGCAGTATTTT. It codes for CASNRLAGTTDTQYF.